These 32 T cell receptor beta chains were sequenced from one sample in a study of T cell changes during pregnancy in multiple sclerosis. Clones were sequenced by immunoSEQ multiplex PCR, and TCRdb holds only the in-frame ones, with some missing. Of about 70,000 clones listed, 91% are singletons. The sequenced sample was peripheral blood, obtained in the first trimester of pregnancy. The receptors here all came from a female donor with multiple sclerosis, enrolled in a pregnancy study.

The table lists this clone with a count of one. The chain joins TRBV27 to TRBJ1-5; TRBD1 is a possible D gene (6 bases). Germline V gene lookup returns CDR1 MNHEY and CDR2 SMNVEV (reference sequence). Trimming removed 5 bases at V and 5 bases at J, with 16 bases between. The CDR3 sequence is 15 residues long. CDR3 loop: CASSNRVDIYQPQHF. CDR3 bases: TGTGCCAGCAGTAACAGGGTGGACATTTATCAGCCCCAGCATTTT.

The chain carries TRBV9 and TRBJ1-2; 10 bases line up with TRBD1. The CDR3 covers 15 residues. From germline, CDR1 is SGDLS and CDR2 YYNGEE. Trimming took 0 bases from V and 8 from J; bases not matched to a gene: 7. The CDR3 region has the DNA TGTGCCAGCAGCGTAGGGGACAGGGGTTTTGGAGGCTACACCTTC. Translated: CASSVGDRGFGGYTF.

The V and J genes are TRBV2 and TRBJ2-3; D may be TRBD2 (6 bases). Germline loops: CDR1 SNHLY, CDR2 FYNNEI. CDR3 size: 13 residues. V lost 8 bases and J lost 6, with 15 bases in between. This chain's CDR3 is CASASGEEDTQYF. DNA of the CDR3: TGTGCCAGCGCCTCCGGGGAGGAGGATACGCAGTATTTT.

The chain joins TRBV18 to TRBJ1-1; 8 bases match TRBD1. This CDR3 has 15 amino acids. CDR1 and CDR2 (germline): KGHSH, LQKENI. The ends lost 2 bases at V and 1 base at J; junction bases unmatched: 3. As DNA, the CDR3 is TGTGCCAGCTCACCAGGCCAGGGGGCGAACACTGAAGCTTTCTTT. Translating gives CASSPGQGANTEAFF.

J is TRBJ2-1 and V is TRBV6-1, with a possible D match to TRBD1 (6 bases). The length of the CDR3 is 13 residues. Between the trimmed V and J ends, which lost 9 bases and 10 bases, there was a span of 19 bases. Germline V gene data show CDR1 as MNHNS and CDR2 as SASEGT. The CDR3 sequence is CASLTMWGHEQFF. Written as DNA, the CDR3 is TGTGCCAGTCTAACGATGTGGGGACACGAGCAGTTCTTC.

The chain couples TRBV6-4 to TRBJ1-2; weak D call: TRBD1 (6 bases). The germline V gene encodes CDR1 MRHNA and CDR2 SNTAGT. The V end lost 2 bases, the J end lost 4 bases, and 14 bases lay between the germline ends. The CDR3 spans 15 residues. The CDR3 is CASSDTYQGSYGYTF. DNA for the CDR3: TGTGCCAGCAGTGACACTTACCAGGGGAGCTATGGCTACACCTTC.

The chain combines TRBV6-5 with TRBJ2-1; 13 bases map to TRBD2. Trimming took 6 bases from V and 8 from J; bases not matched to a gene: 7. Germline CDR1 is MNHEY and CDR2 is SVGAGI. CDR3 length equals 15 residues. Here the CDR3 reads CASSPTSGRAYEQFF. As DNA, the CDR3 is TGTGCCAGCAGCCCAACTAGCGGGAGGGCCTATGAGCAGTTCTTC.

This chain connects TRBV5-1 to TRBJ2-7; possible D gene TRBD1, 6 bases. The CDR3 is 18 residues long. The germline CDR1 and CDR2 sequences are SGHRS and YFSETQ. The V and J ends lost 2 bases and 0 bases respectively, with 21 bases between them. The DNA for the CDR3 is TGCGCCAGCAGCTTACAAACAACACAGGGCACAAGCTCCTACGAGCAGTACTTC. As protein: CASSLQTTQGTSSYEQYF.

The V call is TRBV7-9, the J call TRBJ1-1; TRBD1 matches at 12 bases. Germline V gene lookup returns CDR1 SEHNR and CDR2 FQNEAQ (reference sequence). The CDR3 is 14 residues long. The J segment lost 11 bases and the V segment lost 5 bases, leaving 9 bases of the junction unmatched. This chain's CDR3 is CASSDRDRGLYAFF. Here the CDR3 DNA reads TGTGCCAGCAGCGACCGGGACAGGGGGCTTTACGCTTTCTTT.

This chain links TRBV5-4 with TRBJ2-3; 10 bases agree with TRBD2. Losses at the gene ends were 0 bases for V and 8 bases for J; bases not matched to a gene: 9. The CDR3 is 16 amino acids. CDR1 and CDR2 from the germline V gene are SGHNT and YYREEE (reference sequence). For the CDR3, the DNA is TGTGCCAGCAGCTTGGGCCACAGCGGGGGGGGTCGTACGCAGTATTTT. Its protein product is CASSLGHSGGGRTQYF.

V is TRBV5-6 and J is TRBJ1-1; D is perhaps TRBD1 (5 bases). This CDR3 region has 15 residues. CDR1 SGHDT and CDR2 YYEEEE come from the germline V gene. V lost 1 base and J 0 bases, leaving 10 bases between the germline ends. The chain's CDR3 is CASSLTGGLNTEAFF. The CDR3 DNA follows: TGTGCCAGCAGCTTGACCGGGGGGTTGAACACTGAAGCTTTCTTT.

This clone was picked up a small number of times. The CDR3 nucleotides read TGCGCCAGCAGCACCCTAGGCGGGACTTACAATGAGCAGTTCTTC. Its protein product is CASSTLGGTYNEQFF. The rearrangement joins TRBV5-1 to TRBJ2-1, with D possibly being TRBD2 (6 bases). The CDR3 covers 15 residues. Between the trimmed V and J ends, which lost 4 bases and 4 bases, there was a span of 15 bases. From germline, CDR1 is SGHRS and CDR2 YFSETQ.

This clone has only one observation. The chain uses TRBV5-1 and TRBJ2-1; the match to TRBD2 covers 10 bases. The CDR3 runs 15 residues. The V gene end was trimmed by 0 bases and the J gene end by 8 bases; junction bases not matched to a gene: 5. From germline, CDR1 is SGHRS and CDR2 YFSETQ. In DNA form, the CDR3 reads TGCGCCAGCAGCTTGGTCCTAGCGGGGGTTTATGAGCAGTTCTTC. Its translation: CASSLVLAGVYEQFF.

The genes are TRBV11-2 and TRBJ2-7; no definite D call. With 5 bases removed from V and 3 bases from J, the gap between germline ends came to 8 bases. Germline V gene lookup returns CDR1 SGHAT and CDR2 FQNNGV. The CDR3 totals 12 residues. CDR3 nucleotides: TGTGCCAGCAGCCCCCAGCGCTACGAGCAGTACTTC. Translating it yields CASSPQRYEQYF.

The chain joins TRBV5-1 to TRBJ1-4; weak D call: TRBD1 (6 bases). Trimming shortened V by 3 bases and J by 4 bases, and 10 bases separated the two germline ends. The V gene's germline CDR1 is SGHRS and CDR2 YFSETQ. The CDR3 runs 14 residues. The chain's CDR3 is CASSSDSHNEKLFF. The CDR3 DNA reads as TGCGCCAGCAGCTCGGACAGTCATAATGAAAAACTGTTTTTT.

This chain joins TRBV4-2 and TRBJ2-7; TRBD1 is a possible D gene (6 bases). Trimming left V 0 bases short and J 3 bases short, with 24 bases between. The CDR3 length is 19 residues. The germline gives CDR1 LGHNA, CDR2 YNFKEQ. Written as DNA, the CDR3 is TGTGCCAGCAGCCAAGAGGGGACACCCGGTCGGAGTCGCTACTACGAGCAGTACTTC. Its protein is CASSQEGTPGRSRYYEQYF.

The CDR3 here is CASSLVGGSRTGELFF. The CDR3 DNA reads as TGCGCCAGCAGCTTGGTAGGGGGCAGTCGAACCGGGGAGCTGTTTTTT. The rearrangement joins TRBV5-1 to TRBJ2-2, with 7 bases fitting TRBD1. CDR3 size: 16 residues. With 0 bases clipped from V and 5 bases from J, the junction kept 7 bases outside the gene matches. Germline CDR1 reads SGHRS; CDR2 reads YFSETQ. Complete variable domain (other parts from reference TRBV5-1 and TRBJ2-2): KAGVTQTPRYLIKTRGQQVTLSCSPISGHRSVSWYQQTPGQGLQFLFEYFSETQRNKGNFPGRFSGRQFSNSRSEMNVSTLELGDSALYLCASSLVGGSRTGELFFGEGSRLTVL.

The chain carries TRBV6-1 and TRBJ1-1; TRBD1 agrees at 9 bases. Trimming took 5 bases from V and 2 from J; bases not matched to a gene: 6. The germline CDR1 and CDR2 sequences are MNHNS and SASEGT. The CDR3 totals 15 residues. DNA for the CDR3: TGTGCCAGCAGTCGGACAGGGGACGGTAACACTGAAGCTTTCTTT. It yields the protein CASSRTGDGNTEAFF.

The genes are TRBV9 and TRBJ2-1; TRBD1 matches 10 bases. The V gene end was trimmed by 0 bases and the J gene end by 4 bases; junction bases not matched to a gene: 7. CDR1 and CDR2 (germline): SGDLS, YYNGEE. The CDR3 spans 17 residues. CDR3 DNA sequence: TGTGCCAGCAGCGTAGCTACAGGGACAGGGGATTACAATGAGCAGTTCTTC. Translated, it gives CASSVATGTGDYNEQFF.

This clone is a singleton in its sample. The J gene is TRBJ2-5, the V gene TRBV6-6; D is unresolved. Looked up from germline, CDR1 is MNHNY and CDR2 is SVGAGI (reference sequence). Trimming removed 4 bases from V and 4 bases from J, with 7 bases in between. CDR3 length: 12 amino acids. The CDR3 DNA reads as TGTGCCAGCAGTTTGAGGCCAGAGACCCAGTACTTC. This encodes CASSLRPETQYF.

V usage is TRBV9 and J usage is TRBJ1-6, with a weak D call TRBD1 (5 bases). Germline values: CDR1 SGDLS, CDR2 YYNGEE. CDR3 length equals 15 residues. V lost 6 bases and J lost 3, with 13 bases in between. The CDR3 DNA follows: TGTGCCAGCACCCAGGGCCAGAACTATAATTCACCCCTCCACTTT. Its protein product is CASTQGQNYNSPLHF.

J is TRBJ1-4 and V is TRBV5-1; a possible D gene is TRBD1 (5 bases). Trimming stripped 0 bases from V and 7 bases from J, with 10 bases between. This CDR3 region has 14 residues. Germline lookup yields CDR1 SGHRS and CDR2 YFSETQ. In nucleotides, the CDR3 is TGCGCCAGCAGCTTGGGGAGGGGACGTGAAAAACTGTTTTTT. Its translation is CASSLGRGREKLFF.

V and J are TRBV7-2 and TRBJ2-2; 8 bases agree with TRBD2. V lost 3 bases and J lost 3; bases outside the gene matches: 3. The germline CDR1 and CDR2 sequences are SGHTA and FQGNSA. The CDR3 consists of 15 residues. CDR3 sequence reads: CASSFRLAYTGELFF. In DNA, the CDR3 is TGTGCCAGCAGCTTTAGACTAGCGTACACCGGGGAGCTGTTTTTT.

This clone was observed once. V gene TRBV9 combines with J gene TRBJ1-4; 9 positions agree with TRBD1. V trimming: 3 bases; J trimming: 7 bases; junction bases outside the gene matches: 16. CDR3 length: 18 residues. The germline CDR1 and CDR2 sequences are SGDLS and YYNGEE. CDR3 sequence (DNA): TGTGCCAGCAGCGCAACCCATTCCTCCGGGACAGGGTTTGAAAAACTGTTTTTT. This translates into CASSATHSSGTGFEKLFF.

The CDR3 DNA reads TGTGCCAGCAGCCAACTAGCGGGAGCCACCGGGGAGCTGTTTTTT. It is translated as CASSQLAGATGELFF. The chain employs TRBV28 and TRBJ2-2, with 11 bases aligning to TRBD2. Germline V lookup: CDR1 MDHEN, CDR2 SYDVKM. V shed 6 bases, J shed 4 bases, and the junction held 4 bases outside the gene matches. The CDR3 spans 15 residues.

The CDR3, as DNA: TGTGCCAGCAGCCCCCGCCGACAATTTCCTATGAACACTGAAGCTTTCTTT. Protein sequence: CASSPRRQFPMNTEAFF. This chain connects TRBV14 to TRBJ1-1; D unclear. The germline V and J ends were trimmed by 4 bases and 0 bases, with 18 bases remaining between them. The germline V gene encodes CDR1 SGHDN and CDR2 FVKESK. The CDR3 is made up of 17 amino acids.

This chain connects TRBV28 to TRBJ1-1; D unresolved. Germline values: CDR1 MDHEN, CDR2 SYDVKM. The CDR3 consists of 12 residues. Trimming pared 4 bases from V and 8 bases from J, leaving 11 bases between. CDR3 sequence (DNA): TGTGCCAGCAGTTCGCCTCGAGGGGAAGCTTTCTTT. Translating gives CASSSPRGEAFF.

This chain links TRBV11-1 with TRBJ2-1; D might be TRBD1 (5 bases). V lost 3 bases and J lost 0, with 12 bases in between. CDR3 length equals 16 residues. Germline loops: CDR1 SGHAT, CDR2 FQDESV (reference sequence). This CDR3 is CASSFNQGSSYNEQFF. CDR3 DNA sequence: TGTGCCAGCAGCTTTAACCAGGGAAGCTCCTACAATGAGCAGTTCTTC.

This clone has more than one count but fewer than ten. The chain carries TRBV30 and TRBJ2-7, with D possibly being TRBD1 (5 bases). The germline gives CDR1 GTSNPN, CDR2 SVGIG (reference sequence). This CDR3 comprises 14 residues. The V end was cut by 2 bases, the J end by 3 bases, with 14 bases between. CDR3 residues: CAWSLTIQGYEQYF. DNA for the CDR3: TGTGCCTGGAGTTTAACAATTCAGGGCTACGAGCAGTACTTC.

This chain links TRBV7-9 with TRBJ1-1, with D possibly being TRBD1 (6 bases). V was trimmed by 2 bases and J by 5 bases, leaving 15 bases between them. In germline, CDR1 is SEHNR, CDR2 FQNEAQ (reference sequence). The CDR3 runs 15 residues. The CDR3 spells CASSLHQGRGTEAFF. The CDR3 bases are TGTGCCAGCAGCTTACACCAGGGGAGAGGGACTGAAGCTTTCTTT.

The rearrangement links TRBV28 to TRBJ2-7; 10 bases map to TRBD1. The CDR3 runs 15 residues. V lost 8 bases to trimming and J lost 3 bases; unmatched junction nucleotides: 10. CDR1 is MDHEN and CDR2 is SYDVKM in the germline V gene. The chain's CDR3 is CASRNPGQGIYEQYF. The CDR3 DNA follows: TGTGCCAGCCGAAATCCGGGACAGGGGATCTACGAGCAGTACTTC.

This rearrangement joins TRBV12-5 to TRBJ2-3, with 8 bases lining up with TRBD1. Germline loops: CDR1 LGHNT, CDR2 FRNRAP. The V and J ends lost 4 bases and 1 base, in that order; junction bases with no gene match: 1. The CDR3 covers 14 residues. Here the CDR3 reads CASGSTGGTDTQYF. The CDR3 DNA reads TGTGCTAGTGGTTCGACAGGGGGCACAGATACGCAGTATTTT. The entire variable domain, with the rest obtained from reference TRBV12-5 and TRBJ2-3, is as follows: DARVTQTPRHKVTEMGQEVTMRCQPILGHNTVFWYRQTMMQGLELLAYFRNRAPLDDSGMPKDRFSAEMPDATLATLKIQPSEPRDSAVYFCASGSTGGTDTQYFGPGTRLTVL.